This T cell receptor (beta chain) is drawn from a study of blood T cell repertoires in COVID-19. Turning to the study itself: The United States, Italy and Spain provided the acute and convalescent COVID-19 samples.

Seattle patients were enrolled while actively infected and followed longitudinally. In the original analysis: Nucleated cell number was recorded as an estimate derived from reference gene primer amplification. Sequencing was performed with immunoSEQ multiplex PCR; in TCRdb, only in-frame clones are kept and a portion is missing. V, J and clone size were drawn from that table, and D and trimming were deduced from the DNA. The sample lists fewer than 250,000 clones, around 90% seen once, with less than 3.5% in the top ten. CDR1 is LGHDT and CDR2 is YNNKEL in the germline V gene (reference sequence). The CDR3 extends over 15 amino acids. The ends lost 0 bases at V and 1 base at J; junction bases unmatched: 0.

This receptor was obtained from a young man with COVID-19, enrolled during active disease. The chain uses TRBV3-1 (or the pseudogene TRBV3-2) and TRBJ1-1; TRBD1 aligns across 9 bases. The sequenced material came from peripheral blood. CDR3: CASSQETGGNTEAFF. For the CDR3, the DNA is TGTGCCAGCAGCCAAGAGACAGGGGGGAACACTGAAGCTTTCTTT.